A selection of T cell receptor beta chains follows, all from one sample in a study of OX40 agonist ivuxolimab in advanced cancers. Profiling relied on immunoSEQ multiplex PCR, and the TCRdb table lists in-frame clones only, not all of them. The sample contains 31,000 or so clones, 80% to 90% of which appear only once. The sample was CD4+ or CD8+ T cells sorted from blood, taken in a trial of the OX40 agonist ivuxolimab. These receptors all stem from an adult with an advanced solid tumor such as melanoma, head and neck, liver or kidney cancer. The CDR3 runs from the conserved cysteine through the conserved F or W. The order of the fields is clone size, V gene, D gene, J gene, CDR3 protein, CDR3 DNA. A D gene is named only where the DNA matches it firmly. Part of the rows lack a size; the others show once, few, many or a class for expanded clones.

>once|TRBV7-8|-|TRBJ1-5
CASSSPGGGQPQHF
TGTGCCAGCAGCTCACCGGGAGGCGGACAGCCCCAGCATTTT
>-|TRBV9|-|TRBJ1-5
CASSTSFGNQPQHF
TGTGCCAGCAGCACCAGTTTCGGGAATCAGCCCCAGCATTTT
>-|TRBV5-6|-|TRBJ2-3
CASSALTDTQYF
TGTGCCAGCAGCGCATTAACAGATACGCAGTATTTT
>-|TRBV27|TRBD1|TRBJ2-7
CASSSWDRLLAYEQYF
TGTGCCAGCAGTTCCTGGGACAGGCTTTTAGCCTACGAGCAGTACTTC
>hyperexpanded|TRBV5-6|-|TRBJ2-5
CASSWRGVGQETQYF
TGTGCCAGCAGCTGGCGTGGGGTTGGCCAAGAGACCCAGTACTTC
>few|TRBV27|TRBD1|TRBJ2-1
CASGQGAEYEQFF
TGTGCCAGCGGACAGGGGGCCGAGTATGAGCAGTTCTTC
>few|TRBV6-6|-|TRBJ2-2
CASSPSGTYTGELFF
TGTGCCAGCAGTCCGTCCGGGACCTATACCGGGGAGCTGTTTTTT
>-|TRBV5-5|-|TRBJ2-7
CASSHPRSYEQYF
TGTGCCAGCAGCCACCCCCGCTCCTACGAGCAGTACTTC
>-|TRBV13|-|TRBJ2-7
CASRFGEVNSYEQYF
TGTGCCAGCAGATTCGGGGAGGTCAACTCCTACGAGCAGTACTTC
>-|TRBV9|TRBD1|TRBJ2-7
CASSAPGTGGVEQYF
TGTGCCAGCAGCGCCCCCGGGACAGGAGGAGTGGAGCAGTACTTC
>-|TRBV28|-|TRBJ2-5
CASSYPGGETQYF
TGTGCCAGCAGCTATCCAGGGGGGGAGACCCAGTACTTC